This T cell receptor beta chain was captured by sequencing in a study of T cell responses to AZD1222 COVID-19 vaccine. Study conclusions and caveats: Females made up more of the donors, who were largely white British, and clonal diversity may have come out too low. Across spike, vaccine-associated CD4 TCRs were found, dominant at 160-218 and 743-854. At study baseline, merely a handful of AZD1222 recipients were seropositive. Close to half of all spike-specific TCRs reportedly target regions of the variants that are unmutated.

Measured with immunoSEQ multiplex PCR; TCRdb has only the in-frame clones, and not every one. Here the sample spans 150,000 or so clones, about 88% being singletons. As concerns this clone: Its antigen remains unidentified.

Trimming removed 4 bases from V and 0 bases from J, with 15 bases in between. This CDR3 contains 16 residues. The germline gives CDR1 LNHDA, CDR2 SQIVND (reference sequence). The sequence derives from an adult in good health. The sequences come from peripheral blood, collected on day 0 of AZD1222 vaccination. The chain is built from TRBV19 and TRBJ1-1, with D uncertain. Here the CDR3 DNA reads TGTGCCAGTAGTAGGGCACCGACCTACATGAACACTGAAGCTTTCTTT. The encoded protein is CASSRAPTYMNTEAFF. Complete variable domain (other parts from reference TRBV19 and TRBJ1-1): DGGITQSPKYLFRKEGQNVTLSCEQNLNHDAMYWYRQDPGQGLRLIYYSQIVNDFQKGDIAEGYSVSREKKESFPLTVTSAQKNPTAFYLCASSRAPTYMNTEAFFGQGTRLTVV.